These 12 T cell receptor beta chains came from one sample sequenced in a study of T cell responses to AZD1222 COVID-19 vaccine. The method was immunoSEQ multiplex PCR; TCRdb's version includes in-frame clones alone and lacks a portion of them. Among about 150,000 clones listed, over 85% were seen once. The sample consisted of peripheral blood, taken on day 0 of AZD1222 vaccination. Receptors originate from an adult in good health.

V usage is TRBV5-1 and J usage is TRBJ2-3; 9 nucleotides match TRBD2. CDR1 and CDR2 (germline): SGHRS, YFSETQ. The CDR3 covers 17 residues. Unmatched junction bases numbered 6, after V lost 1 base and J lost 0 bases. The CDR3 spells CASSLFLTSGSTDTQYF. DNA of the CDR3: TGCGCCAGCAGCTTGTTTTTGACTAGCGGTAGCACAGATACGCAGTATTTT. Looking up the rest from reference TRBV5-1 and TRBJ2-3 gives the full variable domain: KAGVTQTPRYLIKTRGQQVTLSCSPISGHRSVSWYQQTPGQGLQFLFEYFSETQRNKGNFPGRFSGRQFSNSRSEMNVSTLELGDSALYLCASSLFLTSGSTDTQYFGPGTRLTVL.

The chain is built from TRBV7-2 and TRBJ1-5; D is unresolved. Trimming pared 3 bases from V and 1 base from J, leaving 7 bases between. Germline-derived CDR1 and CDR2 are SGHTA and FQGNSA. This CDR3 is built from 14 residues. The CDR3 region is CASSFPGSNQPQHF. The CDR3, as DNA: TGTGCCAGCAGCTTCCCGGGGAGCAATCAGCCCCAGCATTTT.

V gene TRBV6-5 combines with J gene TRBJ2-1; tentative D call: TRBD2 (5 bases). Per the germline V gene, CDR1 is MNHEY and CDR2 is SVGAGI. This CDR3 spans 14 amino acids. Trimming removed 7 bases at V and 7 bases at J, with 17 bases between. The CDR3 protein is CASTTGRVRNEQFF. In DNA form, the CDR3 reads TGTGCCAGCACCACGGGAAGGGTTAGGAATGAGCAGTTCTTC.

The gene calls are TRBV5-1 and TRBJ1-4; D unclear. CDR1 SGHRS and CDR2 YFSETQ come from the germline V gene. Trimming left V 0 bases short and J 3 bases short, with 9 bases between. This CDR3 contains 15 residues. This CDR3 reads CASSLGGQPNEKLFF. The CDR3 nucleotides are TGCGCCAGCAGCTTGGGGGGTCAGCCTAATGAAAAACTGTTTTTT.

CDR3 coding DNA: TGTGCCAGCAGCGTTCATGGAGACGGCACTGAAGCTTTCTTT. Its protein is CASSVHGDGTEAFF. This chain uses TRBV9 with TRBJ1-1; no definite D call. The CDR3 loop spans 14 amino acids. Germline V gene data show CDR1 as SGDLS and CDR2 as YYNGEE. Trimming removed 2 bases from V and 4 bases from J, with 12 bases in between. Looking up the rest from reference TRBV9 and TRBJ1-1 gives the full variable domain: DSGVTQTPKHLITATGQRVTLRCSPRSGDLSVYWYQQSLDQGLQFLIQYYNGEERAKGNILERFSAQQFPDLHSELNLSSLELGDSALYFCASSVHGDGTEAFFGQGTRLTVV.

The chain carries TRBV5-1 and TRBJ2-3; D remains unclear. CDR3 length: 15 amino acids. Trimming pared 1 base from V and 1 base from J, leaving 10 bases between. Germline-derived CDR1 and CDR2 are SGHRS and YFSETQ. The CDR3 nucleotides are TGCGCCAGCAGCTTGCTCAATATGGGCACAGATACGCAGTATTTT. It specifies CASSLLNMGTDTQYF.

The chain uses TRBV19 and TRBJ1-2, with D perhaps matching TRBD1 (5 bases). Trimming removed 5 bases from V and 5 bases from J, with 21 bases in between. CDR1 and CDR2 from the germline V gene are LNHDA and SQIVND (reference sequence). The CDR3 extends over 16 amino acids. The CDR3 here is CASSLMWDATGYGYTF. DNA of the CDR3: TGTGCCAGTAGTCTCATGTGGGACGCGACGGGTTATGGCTACACCTTC. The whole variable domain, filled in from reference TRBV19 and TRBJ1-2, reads DGGITQSPKYLFRKEGQNVTLSCEQNLNHDAMYWYRQDPGQGLRLIYYSQIVNDFQKGDIAEGYSVSREKKESFPLTVTSAQKNPTAFYLCASSLMWDATGYGYTFGSGTRLTVV.

CDR3: CASSSEAPNSNTEAFF. The DNA for the CDR3 is TGTGCCAGCAGTTCGGAGGCGCCAAATTCCAACACTGAAGCTTTCTTT. This chain links TRBV6-5 with TRBJ1-1, with D hard to call. There are 16 residues in the CDR3. Trimming pared 4 bases from V and 2 bases from J, leaving 17 bases between. Germline V gene sequence: CDR1 MNHEY, CDR2 SVGAGI.

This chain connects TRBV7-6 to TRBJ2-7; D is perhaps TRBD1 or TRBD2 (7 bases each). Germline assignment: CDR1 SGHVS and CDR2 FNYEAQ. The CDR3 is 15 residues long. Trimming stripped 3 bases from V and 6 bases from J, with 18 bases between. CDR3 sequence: CASSLGGTDPTEQYF. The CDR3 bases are TGTGCCAGCAGCTTGGGAGGGACAGACCCCACCGAGCAGTACTTC.

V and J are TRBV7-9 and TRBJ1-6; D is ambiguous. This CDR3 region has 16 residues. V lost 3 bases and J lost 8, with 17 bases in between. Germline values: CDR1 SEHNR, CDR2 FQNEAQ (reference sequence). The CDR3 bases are TGTGCCAGCAGCTTTCGTAGGGCATCCATGGATTCACCCCTCCACTTT. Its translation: CASSFRRASMDSPLHF.

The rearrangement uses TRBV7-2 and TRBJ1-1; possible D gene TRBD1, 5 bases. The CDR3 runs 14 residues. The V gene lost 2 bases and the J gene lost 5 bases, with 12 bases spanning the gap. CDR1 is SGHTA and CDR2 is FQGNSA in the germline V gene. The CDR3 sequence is CASSLRGIGTEAFF. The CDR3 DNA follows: TGTGCCAGCAGCTTACGGGGGATAGGGACTGAAGCTTTCTTT.

Here the CDR3 reads CASSLVGGGSYEQYF. CDR3 sequence (DNA): TGCGCCAGCAGCTTGGTCGGAGGGGGTTCCTACGAGCAGTACTTC. V is TRBV5-1 and J is TRBJ2-7; the D call may be TRBD1 or TRBD2 (6 bases each). Trimming cost V 0 bases and J 1 base, with 11 bases left between them. The germline V gene encodes CDR1 SGHRS and CDR2 YFSETQ. CDR3 size: 15 residues.